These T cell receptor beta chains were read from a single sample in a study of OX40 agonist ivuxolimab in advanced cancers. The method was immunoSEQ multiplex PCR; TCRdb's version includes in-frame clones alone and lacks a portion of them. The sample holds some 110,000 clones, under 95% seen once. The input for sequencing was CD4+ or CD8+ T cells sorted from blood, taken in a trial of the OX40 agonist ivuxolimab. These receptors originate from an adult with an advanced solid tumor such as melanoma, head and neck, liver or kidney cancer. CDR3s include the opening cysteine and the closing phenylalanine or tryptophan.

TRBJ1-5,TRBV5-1,CASSLGQGTNQPQHF
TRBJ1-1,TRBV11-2,CASSPRDSIAAVAFF
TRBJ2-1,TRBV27,CASSFIGLEQFF
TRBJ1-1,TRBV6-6,CASSSPQGRNTEAFF
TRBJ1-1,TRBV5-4,CASSLNRGMNTEAFF
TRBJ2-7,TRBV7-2,CASSRDSLTYEQYF
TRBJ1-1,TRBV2,CASVGQLRTEAFF
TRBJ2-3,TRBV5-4,CASSLVASPDTQYF
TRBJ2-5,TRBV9,CASSVEGGRETQYF
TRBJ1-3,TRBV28,CASSSRREGNTIYF
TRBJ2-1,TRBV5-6,CASSGLAGVQFF
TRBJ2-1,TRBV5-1,CASRSSGRARSSYNEQFF
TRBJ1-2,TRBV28,CASSSQGGYTF
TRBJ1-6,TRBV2,CASSGGRSQGFYSPLHF
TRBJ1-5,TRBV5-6,CASSRKGQGFDQPQHF
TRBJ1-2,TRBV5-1,CASSLRVPIDGYTF
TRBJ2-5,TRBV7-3,CASSRGDSRTQYF